These 24 T cell receptor beta chains came from one sample sequenced in a study of human T cells and chemical hapten exposure. Specified time point: healthy volunteer bleed at 6 weeks. The template was total RNA from unfractionated whole blood. TCRdb passed the RACE reads through MiXCR, listing each CDR3 protein once. The table has 44,000 or so distinct CDR3 sequences, approximately 4% seen once. Sequencing was performed on whole blood. These receptors were obtained from a human donor in good health. Some clones in this sample may be carry-over from other donors' samples.

This clonotype has a count of ten or more. The chain joins TRBV20-1 to TRBJ2-6, with TRBD1 matching 8 bases. V shed 5 bases, J shed 4 bases, and the junction held 13 bases outside the gene matches. Germline CDR1 DFQATT, CDR2 SNEGSKA (reference sequence). The CDR3 sequence is 17 residues long. Here the CDR3 DNA reads TGCAGTGCTCCGTACCGACAGGGGAGCGTCGGGGCCAACGTCCTGACTTTC. It encodes CSAPYRQGSVGANVLTF.

This clonotype was detected only a few times. This chain links TRBV5-4 with TRBJ2-1; no firm D call. This CDR3 comprises 16 residues. V lost 0 bases and J lost 0, with 10 bases in between. Looked up from germline, CDR1 is SGHNT and CDR2 is YYREEE (reference sequence). CDR3 nucleotide sequence: TGTGCCAGCAGCTTGGGGCTACTCGACTCCTACAATGAGCAGTTCTTC. Encoded protein: CASSLGLLDSYNEQFF.

Many counts were recorded for this clonotype. This chain connects TRBV24-1 to TRBJ2-3; D not resolved. V lost 8 bases and J 3 bases, leaving 11 bases between the germline ends. Looked up from germline, CDR1 is KGHDR and CDR2 is SFDVKD. The CDR3 has 13 residues. Written as DNA, the CDR3 is TGTGCCACCACCGGGCTAGATACAGATACGCAGTATTTT. Its translation: CATTGLDTDTQYF.

This clonotype was recorded a few times. V gene TRBV11-1 combines with J gene TRBJ1-2; D is ambiguous. Trimming shortened V by 4 bases and J by 4 bases, and 7 bases separated the two germline ends. In germline, CDR1 is SGHAT, CDR2 FQDESV (reference sequence). This CDR3 spans 12 amino acids. CDR3 bases: TGTGCCAGCAGCTCCCGCGGCTATGGCTACACCTTC. Translated: CASSSRGYGYTF.

This clonotype was seen repeatedly, ten times or more. V and J are TRBV10-3 and TRBJ2-1, with TRBD2 matching over 7 bases. Germline V CDR1 and CDR2: ENHRY, SYGVKD. The V gene end was trimmed by 5 bases and the J gene end by 5 bases; junction bases not matched to a gene: 6. The CDR3 has 14 amino acids. This CDR3 reads CAISSGTTHNEQFF. CDR3 coding DNA: TGTGCCATCAGTTCCGGGACTACCCACAATGAGCAGTTCTTC.

This clonotype was seen repeatedly, ten times or more. V is TRBV9 and J is TRBJ1-1; the match to TRBD1 covers 7 bases. The CDR3 is made up of 15 amino acids. V lost 5 bases, J lost 3 bases, and 10 bases stayed unmatched. In germline, CDR1 is SGDLS, CDR2 YYNGEE. The CDR3 DNA sequence: TGTGCCAGCAGTCCTCTTCCCAGGGGGGACACTGAAGCTTTCTTT. This sequence encodes CASSPLPRGDTEAFF.

This clonotype came up many times. The gene calls are TRBV28 and TRBJ2-1; 9 positions agree with TRBD2. The germline gives CDR1 MDHEN, CDR2 SYDVKM. The V segment lost 6 bases and the J segment 4 bases; nucleotides outside the gene matches: 4. There are 14 residues in the CDR3. The CDR3 protein is CASRDSGGYNEQFF. The DNA of the CDR3 is TGTGCCAGCAGGGATAGCGGGGGATACAATGAGCAGTTCTTC.

This clonotype was observed at least ten times. The rearrangement uses TRBV18 and TRBJ1-5; a possible D gene is TRBD1 (5 bases). Germline V gene sequence: CDR1 KGHSH, CDR2 LQKENI. CDR3 length: 15 amino acids. Trimming shortened V by 3 bases and J by 5 bases, and 14 bases separated the two germline ends. The CDR3 bases are TGTGCCAGCTCACCTGGGACCTTAGGGCATCAGCCCCAGCATTTT. Its translation: CASSPGTLGHQPQHF.

The sample holds many counts of this clonotype. The chain is built from TRBV7-9 and TRBJ2-5; D unresolved. The V and J ends lost 4 bases and 4 bases respectively, with 4 bases between them. Germline V gene sequence: CDR1 SEHNR, CDR2 FQNEAQ (reference sequence). CDR3 length: 11 residues. CDR3 nucleotides: TGTGCCAGCAGCTGGGTAGAGACCCAGTACTTC. Residues: CASSWVETQYF.

Concerning this clonotype: A single base separates this from a much larger clone, so it may be a read error. The chain combines TRBV7-2 with TRBJ2-4; no firm D call. The CDR3 covers 11 residues. V dropped 4 bases and J dropped 9 bases, with 7 bases sitting between them. Germline CDR1 is SGHTA and CDR2 is FQGNSA. The CDR3 nucleotides read TGTGCCAGCAGCTCCACGGGCATTCAGTACTTC. This translates into CASSSTGIQYF.

This clonotype was observed a few times. The chain is built from TRBV7-2 and TRBJ2-7; possible D gene TRBD2, 6 bases. Between the trimmed V and J ends, which lost 0 bases and 2 bases, there was a span of 8 bases. This CDR3 is 14 amino acids long. Germline lookup yields CDR1 SGHTA and CDR2 FQGNSA. The CDR3, as DNA: TGTGCCAGCAGCTTAGCGGGAGGCACCTACGAGCAGTACTTC. Protein sequence: CASSLAGGTYEQYF. The entire variable domain, with the rest obtained from reference TRBV7-2 and TRBJ2-7, is as follows: GAGVSQSPSNKVTEKGKDVELRCDPISGHTALYWYRQSLGQGLEFLIYFQGNSAPDKSGLPSDRFSAERTGGSVSTLTIQRTQQEDSAVYLCASSLAGGTYEQYFGPGTRLTVT.

This clonotype has more than one count but fewer than ten. V gene TRBV5-1 combines with J gene TRBJ1-4; D gene ambiguous. Germline assignment: CDR1 SGHRS and CDR2 YFSETQ. Trimming removed 0 bases from V and 0 bases from J, with 9 bases in between. The CDR3 is made up of 16 amino acids. CDR3 sequence (DNA): TGCGCCAGCAGCTTGGCCAAGGTTGCAACTAATGAAAAACTGTTTTTT. Protein product: CASSLAKVATNEKLFF. Full variable domain (missing parts from reference TRBV5-1 and TRBJ1-4): KAGVTQTPRYLIKTRGQQVTLSCSPISGHRSVSWYQQTPGQGLQFLFEYFSETQRNKGNFPGRFSGRQFSNSRSEMNVSTLELGDSALYLCASSLAKVATNEKLFFGSGTQLSVL.

In this sample, this clonotype turned up many times. The chain combines TRBV28 with TRBJ2-7, with 7 bases matching TRBD2. V trimming: 4 bases; J trimming: 0 bases; junction bases outside the gene matches: 12. Germline lookup yields CDR1 MDHEN and CDR2 SYDVKM. The length of the CDR3 is 17 residues. CDR3 DNA: TGTGCCAGCAGTTCCCCCCGAGCTAGCGGAACCTCCTACGAGCAGTACTTC. Its protein product is CASSSPRASGTSYEQYF.

The sample holds many counts of this clonotype. This chain joins TRBV12-3 or TRBV12-4 and TRBJ2-3, with 9 bases that match TRBD2. The CDR3 covers 15 residues. V was pared by 3 bases and J by 4 bases, with 5 bases of the junction left unmatched. In DNA form, the CDR3 reads TGTGCCAGCAGTTTTTCAGCGGGAGGAGCAGATACGCAGTATTTT. This codes for CASSFSAGGADTQYF.

The gene calls are TRBV14 and TRBJ1-1; no reliable D call. Germline CDR1 is SGHDN and CDR2 is FVKESK. This CDR3 has 12 residues. V lost 4 bases to trimming and J lost 9 bases, with 12 bases between them. The CDR3 sequence: CASSRIFTQAFF. CDR3 bases: TGTGCCAGCAGCCGCATCTTTACCCAAGCTTTCTTT. The entire variable domain, with the rest obtained from reference TRBV14 and TRBJ1-1, is as follows: EAGVTQFPSHSVIEKGQTVTLRCDPISGHDNLYWYRRVMGKEIKFLLHFVKESKQDESGMPNNRFLAERTGGTYSTLKVQPAELEDSGVYFCASSRIFTQAFFGQGTRLTVV.

This clonotype was detected many times. The V and J genes are TRBV13 and TRBJ1-5; no clear D gene. Germline CDR1 reads PRHDT; CDR2 reads FYEKMQ (reference sequence). The CDR3 runs to 14 residues. The V gene lost 5 bases and the J gene lost 2 bases, with 10 bases spanning the gap. CDR3 nucleotides: TGTGCCAGCAGCGTTGGTGTAGGCAATCAGCCCCAGCATTTT. Translating it yields CASSVGVGNQPQHF. The full variable domain, its missing parts supplied by reference TRBV13 and TRBJ1-5, is AAGVIQSPRHLIKEKRETATLKCYPIPRHDTVYWYQQGPGQDPQFLISFYEKMQSDKGSIPDRFSAQQFSDYHSELNMSSLELGDSALYFCASSVGVGNQPQHFGDGTRLSIL.

This clonotype was recorded many times. This chain joins TRBV20-1 and TRBJ1-6; TRBD1 aligns across 8 bases. After removal of 5 bases from V and 0 bases from J, the junction contained 3 bases not matched to a gene. The CDR3 sequence is 15 residues long. Germline CDR1 and CDR2: DFQATT and SNEGSKA (reference sequence). In nucleotides, the CDR3 is TGCAGTGCTGCCGACAGGGGCTCCTATAATTCACCCCTCCACTTT. Encoded protein: CSAADRGSYNSPLHF.

This clonotype was seen at least ten times. The V call is TRBV10-1, the J call TRBJ2-3; D is ambiguous. The CDR3 is 15 amino acids. Germline CDR1 is WNHNN and CDR2 is SYGVQD (reference sequence). The ends were cut back, 3 bases at V and 2 bases at J, with 12 bases in the middle. CDR3 amino acids: CASSEGQATTDTQYF. The CDR3 DNA follows: TGCGCCAGCAGTGAAGGGCAAGCAACCACAGATACGCAGTATTTT.

In this sample, this clonotype turned up many times. This chain uses TRBV29-1 with TRBJ1-1; D uncertain. V was pared by 6 bases and J by 6 bases, with 11 bases between. The CDR3 is made up of 11 amino acids. Germline V gene lookup returns CDR1 SQVTM and CDR2 ANQGSEA. The CDR3 DNA is TGCAGCGTGCTCGATAGTGCTGAAGCTTTCTTT. This sequence encodes CSVLDSAEAFF.

This clonotype was recorded at least ten times. The chain is built from TRBV20-1 and TRBJ2-7; 12 positions agree with TRBD1. J was trimmed by 4 bases and V by 1 base; bases with no gene match: 5. CDR1 is DFQATT, CDR2 SNEGSKA, per germline (reference sequence). The CDR3 spans 15 residues. In DNA form, the CDR3 reads TGCAGTGCTAGAGTTCCGGGACAGGGGGCATACGAGCAGTACTTC. It specifies CSARVPGQGAYEQYF.

This clonotype was recorded many times. This chain links TRBV7-9 with TRBJ1-5; D remains unclear. With 4 bases removed from V and 1 base from J, the gap between germline ends came to 11 bases. CDR1 and CDR2 from the germline V gene are SEHNR and FQNEAQ (reference sequence). This CDR3 has 15 residues. For the CDR3, the DNA is TGTGCCAGCAGCTCGGAGGGCCAAAGCAATCAGCCCCAGCATTTT. It translates to CASSSEGQSNQPQHF. The full variable domain, in which reference TRBV7-9 and TRBJ1-5 provide the parts outside the CDR3, is DTGVSQNPRHKITKRGQNVTFRCDPISEHNRLYWYRQTLGQGPEFLTYFQNEAQLEKSRLLSDRFSAERPKGSFSTLEIQRTEQGDSAMYLCASSSEGQSNQPQHFGDGTRLSIL.

This clonotype was observed at least ten times. The chain joins TRBV28 to TRBJ1-5, with 8 bases fitting TRBD1. The CDR3 has 17 residues. V trimming: 5 bases; J trimming: 3 bases; junction bases outside the gene matches: 12. In germline, CDR1 is MDHEN, CDR2 SYDVKM. CDR3 DNA: TGTGCCAGCAGTCCTTGGACAGGGAGCCCCCACAATCAGCCCCAGCATTTT. Residues: CASSPWTGSPHNQPQHF.

This clonotype was counted a few times. Here the CDR3 DNA reads TGTGCCAGCAGCCTTTATCAGGGGCTCAGACAGCCCCAGCATTTT. It specifies CASSLYQGLRQPQHF. This chain links TRBV28 with TRBJ1-5; D perhaps matches TRBD1 (6 bases). CDR1 is MDHEN, CDR2 SYDVKM, per germline. The CDR3 has 15 residues. V lost 6 bases and J 7 bases, leaving 19 bases between the germline ends.

This clonotype has a handful of counts. V is TRBV6-5 and J is TRBJ1-5, with D possibly being TRBD1 (5 bases). CDR1 is MNHEY, CDR2 SVGAGI, per germline. V lost 8 bases and J 6 bases, leaving 20 bases between the germline ends. This CDR3 has 15 amino acids. The CDR3 here is CASGQSWGMGQPQHF. In DNA, the CDR3 is TGTGCCAGCGGTCAGTCCTGGGGGATGGGTCAGCCCCAGCATTTT.